This T cell receptor (beta chain) was documented in a study of blood T cell repertoires in COVID-19. V was cut by 3 bases and J by 9 bases, with 12 bases left in between. CDR1 is KGHSH, CDR2 LQKENI, per germline. This CDR3 has 14 residues. The data were produced by immunoSEQ multiplex PCR, yet TCRdb's version contains in-frame clones alone and is incomplete. The sample includes approximately 230,000 clones, approximately 82% of them seen just once. The gene calls are TRBV18 and TRBJ1-6, with D maybe TRBD1 (5 bases). The material sequenced was peripheral blood. The receptor was derived from a woman older than 75 with active or convalescent COVID-19. The DNA for the CDR3 is TGTGCCAGCTCACCTGGGGGGATCGGTTCACCCCTCCACTTT. Encoded protein: CASSPGGIGSPLHF. The full variable domain, in which reference TRBV18 and TRBJ1-6 provide the parts outside the CDR3, is NAGVMQNPRHLVRRRGQEARLRCSPMKGHSHVYWYRQLPEEGLKFMVYLQKENIIDESGMPKERFSAEFPKEGPSILRIQQVVRGDSAAYFCASSPGGIGSPLHFGNGTRLTVT.